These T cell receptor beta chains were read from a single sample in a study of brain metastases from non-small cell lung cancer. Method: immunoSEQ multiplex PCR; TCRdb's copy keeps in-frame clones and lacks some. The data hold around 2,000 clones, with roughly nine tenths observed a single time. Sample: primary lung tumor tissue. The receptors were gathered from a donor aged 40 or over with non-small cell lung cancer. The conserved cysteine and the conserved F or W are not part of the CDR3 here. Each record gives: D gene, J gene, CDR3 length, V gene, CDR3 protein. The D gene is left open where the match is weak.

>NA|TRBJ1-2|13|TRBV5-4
ASSPPSGPNYGYT
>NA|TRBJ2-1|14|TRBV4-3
ASSAQTGGGGNEQF
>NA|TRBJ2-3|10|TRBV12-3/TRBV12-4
ASSLGGNTQY
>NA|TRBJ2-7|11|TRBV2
ANSGSIVYEQY
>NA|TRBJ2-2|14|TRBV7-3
ASSSRLVAGTGELF
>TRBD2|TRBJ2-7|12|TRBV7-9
ASSPPGREREQY
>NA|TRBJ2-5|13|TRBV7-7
ASSLGSGASETQY
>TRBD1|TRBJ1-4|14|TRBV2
ASRDRVFATNEKLF
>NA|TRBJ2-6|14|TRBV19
ASTPGGTAGANVLT
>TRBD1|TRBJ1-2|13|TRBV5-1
ASSSLPGQGYGYT
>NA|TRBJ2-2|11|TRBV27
ASGHRNTGELF
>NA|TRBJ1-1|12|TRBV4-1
ASSQGLRGPEAF
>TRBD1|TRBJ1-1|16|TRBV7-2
ASSLHPYGTVGNTEAF
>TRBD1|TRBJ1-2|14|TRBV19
ASSRTGTGGQYGYT
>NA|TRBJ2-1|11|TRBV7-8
ASSLTGSNEQF
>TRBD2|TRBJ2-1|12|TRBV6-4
ASSDLGGSNEQF
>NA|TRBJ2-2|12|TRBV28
ASSMGTATGELF
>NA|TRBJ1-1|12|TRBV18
ASSLRPEAVDAF
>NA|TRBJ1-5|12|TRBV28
ASSTQSSNQPQH
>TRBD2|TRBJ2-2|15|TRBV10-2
ASSDPGLARGRRELF
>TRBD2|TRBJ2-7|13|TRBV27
ASKDLAGVGDEQY
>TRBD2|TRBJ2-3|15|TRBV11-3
ATDRVGQREGEDTQY
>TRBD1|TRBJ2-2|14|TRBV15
ATSANRGLITGELF
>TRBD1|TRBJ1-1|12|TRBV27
ASRSITGGTEAF
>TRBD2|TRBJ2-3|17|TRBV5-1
ASSARRLGLAERTDTQY
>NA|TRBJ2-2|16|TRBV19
ASSTTFFGGPNTGELF
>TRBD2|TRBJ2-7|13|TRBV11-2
ASSPTSGSSYEQY
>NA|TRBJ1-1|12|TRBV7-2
ASSSGVVNTEAF
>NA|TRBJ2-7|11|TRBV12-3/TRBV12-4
ASSPPAVYEQY
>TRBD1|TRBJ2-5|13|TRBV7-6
ASSLGARGQETQY
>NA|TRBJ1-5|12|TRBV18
ASSPGRGNQPQH
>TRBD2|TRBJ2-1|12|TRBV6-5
ASSYEAGGYEQF
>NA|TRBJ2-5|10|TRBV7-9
ASSAGMETQY
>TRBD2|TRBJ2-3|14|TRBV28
ASSFHRLAGEDTQY
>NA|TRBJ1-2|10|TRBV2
ASTLDTYGYT
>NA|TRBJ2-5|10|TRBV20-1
SASTQVGTQY
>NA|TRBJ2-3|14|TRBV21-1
ASGAGTSEYGDTQY
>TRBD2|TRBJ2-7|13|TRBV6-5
ASSNPAGNPYEQY
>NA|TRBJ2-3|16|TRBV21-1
ASSKVGLAGTVGDTQY
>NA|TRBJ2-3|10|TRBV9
ASSIWGDTQY
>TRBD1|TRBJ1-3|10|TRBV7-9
ASSSQGGTIY
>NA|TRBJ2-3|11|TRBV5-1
ASSSPRTDTQY
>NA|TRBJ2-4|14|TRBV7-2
ASSLEVALAKNIQY
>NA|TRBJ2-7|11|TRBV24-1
ATSAGIRYEQY
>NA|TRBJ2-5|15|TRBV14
ASSHYQGARHRETQY
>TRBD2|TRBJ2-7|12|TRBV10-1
ASSGGLSLGEQY
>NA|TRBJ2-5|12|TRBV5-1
ASSFWDPTETQY
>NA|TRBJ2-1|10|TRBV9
ASSETGYEQF
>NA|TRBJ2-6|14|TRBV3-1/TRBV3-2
ASSQRQGSGANVLT
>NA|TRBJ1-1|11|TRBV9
ASSARQVGEAF
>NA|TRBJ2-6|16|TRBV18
ASSPISPGSSGANVLT
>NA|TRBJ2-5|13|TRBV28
ASSSGQGLLETQY
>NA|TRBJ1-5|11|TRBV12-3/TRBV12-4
ASSLSGFQPQH
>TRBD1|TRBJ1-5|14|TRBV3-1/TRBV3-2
ASSQSRTGLKQPQH
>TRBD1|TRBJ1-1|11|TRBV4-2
VSSQTGITEAF